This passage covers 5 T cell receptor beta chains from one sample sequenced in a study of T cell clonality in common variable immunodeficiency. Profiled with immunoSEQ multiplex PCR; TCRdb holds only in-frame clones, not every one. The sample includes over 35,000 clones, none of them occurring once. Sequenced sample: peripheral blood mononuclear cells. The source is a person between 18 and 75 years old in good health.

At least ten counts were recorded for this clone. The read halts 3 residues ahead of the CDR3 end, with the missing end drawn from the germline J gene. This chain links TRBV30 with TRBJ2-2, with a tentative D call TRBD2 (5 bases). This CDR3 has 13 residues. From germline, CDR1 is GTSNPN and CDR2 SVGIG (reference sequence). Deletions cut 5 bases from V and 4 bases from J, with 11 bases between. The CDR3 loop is CAWAGPFTGELFF. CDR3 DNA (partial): TGTGCCTGGGCGGGCCCTTTCACCGGGGAG.

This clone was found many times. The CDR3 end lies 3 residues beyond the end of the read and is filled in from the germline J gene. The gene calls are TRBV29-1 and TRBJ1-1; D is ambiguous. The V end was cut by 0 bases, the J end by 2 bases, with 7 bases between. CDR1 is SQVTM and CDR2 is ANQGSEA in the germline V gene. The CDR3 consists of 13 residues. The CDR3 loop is CSVEDGFNTEAFF. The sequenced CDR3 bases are TGCAGCGTTGAAGACGGGTTTAACACTGAA.

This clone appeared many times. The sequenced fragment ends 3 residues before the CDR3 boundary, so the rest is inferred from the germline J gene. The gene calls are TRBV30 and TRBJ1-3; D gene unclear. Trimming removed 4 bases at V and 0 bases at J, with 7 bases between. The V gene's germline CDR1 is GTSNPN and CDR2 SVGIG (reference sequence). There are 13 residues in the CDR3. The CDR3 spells CAWTTLSGNTIYF. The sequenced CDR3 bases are TGTGCCTGGACGACACTCTCTGGAAACACC.

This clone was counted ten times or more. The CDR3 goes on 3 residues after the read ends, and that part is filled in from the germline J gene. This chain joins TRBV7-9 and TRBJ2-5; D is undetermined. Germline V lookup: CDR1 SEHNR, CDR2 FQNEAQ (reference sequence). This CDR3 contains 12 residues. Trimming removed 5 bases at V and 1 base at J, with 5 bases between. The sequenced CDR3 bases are TGTGCCAGCAGCCCGTCCCAAGAGACC. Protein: CASSPSQET. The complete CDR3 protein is CASSPSQETQYF.

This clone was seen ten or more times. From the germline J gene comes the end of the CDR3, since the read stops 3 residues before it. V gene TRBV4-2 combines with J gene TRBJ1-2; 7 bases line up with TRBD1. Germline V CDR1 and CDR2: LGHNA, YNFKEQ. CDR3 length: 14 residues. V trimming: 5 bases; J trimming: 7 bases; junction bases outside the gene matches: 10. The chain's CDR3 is CASSSREGAGGYTF. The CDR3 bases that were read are TGTGCCAGCAGCTCCCGAGAGGGGGCGGGTGGC.